Each of the 5 T cell receptor beta chains below was sequenced from the same sample in a study of blood T cell repertoires in COVID-19. TCRdb's copy holds only in-frame clones and misses some; the assay was immunoSEQ multiplex PCR. This table holds 450,000 to 500,000 clones, 70% to 90% found once. Sequenced material: PBMCs or T cells enriched from blood (not recorded which). The source is an older woman who had recovered from COVID-19.

J is TRBJ1-2 and V is TRBV29-1; D is uncertain. This CDR3 is 13 amino acids long. V lost 4 bases, J lost 4 bases, and 13 bases lay in between. Germline assignment: CDR1 SQVTM and CDR2 ANQGSEA. The DNA of the CDR3 is TGCAGCGTTGGCTCGCTAGACGCCTATGGCTACACCTTC. Protein: CSVGSLDAYGYTF.

This chain connects TRBV3-1 (or the pseudogene TRBV3-2) to TRBJ1-2; maybe TRBD1 (5 bases). This CDR3 comprises 13 residues. Per the germline V gene, CDR1 is LGHDT and CDR2 is YNNKEL (reference sequence). Between the trimmed V and J ends, which lost 1 base and 6 bases, there was a span of 9 bases. Here the CDR3 reads CASSQGQTDGYTF. As DNA, the CDR3 is TGTGCCAGCAGCCAAGGACAGACGGATGGCTACACCTTC.

This chain uses TRBV5-5 with TRBJ1-1; 7 bases align to TRBD1. V shed 4 bases, J shed 1 base, and the junction held 4 bases outside the gene matches. The CDR3 runs to 14 residues. Germline V gene data show CDR1 as SGHKS and CDR2 as YYEKEE (reference sequence). CDR3 amino acids: CASSIRQGNTEAFF. CDR3 DNA sequence: TGTGCCAGCAGCATTCGACAGGGGAACACTGAAGCTTTCTTT.

The table lists this clone with a count of one. The V call is TRBV5-1, the J call TRBJ1-1, with 10 positions matching TRBD1. The germline V gene encodes CDR1 SGHRS and CDR2 YFSETQ. The CDR3 totals 14 residues. The V segment lost 3 bases and the J segment 5 bases; nucleotides outside the gene matches: 4. The CDR3 sequence is CASSSDRGQTEAFF. Here the CDR3 DNA reads TGCGCCAGCAGCTCCGACAGGGGGCAGACTGAAGCTTTCTTT.

This chain uses TRBV7-2 with TRBJ2-7; D perhaps matches TRBD1 (5 bases). The CDR3 covers 14 residues. From germline, CDR1 is SGHTA and CDR2 FQGNSA. V was shortened by 5 bases and J by 6 bases, with 17 bases between the two germline ends. The CDR3 loop reads CASSPGFWSGEQYF. CDR3 bases: TGTGCCAGCAGCCCAGGGTTCTGGTCGGGCGAGCAGTACTTC.